The entry that follows covers one T cell receptor beta chain sequence. It lacks a known antigen. The record has no base qualities; no much larger clone is one base away. TCRbeta CDR3 regions were amplified from genomic DNA by means of the immunoSEQ Assay, a bias-controlled multiplex PCR. Concerning the study's data processing: The number of nucleated cells in each sample was estimated from the amplification of reference gene primers within the assay. Sequence reads were collapsed and filtered to measure the absolute abundance of every unique TCRbeta CDR3 rearrangement. For each sample, productive Simpson clonality was calculated as the square root of Simpson's diversity index across productive rearrangements. The source is immuneACCESS, and TCRdb retained only in-frame sequences with V and J called. Part of the clones is not carried over; for the studies checked, unresolved V genes explain less than half of this, and the remainder is unexplained. D and trimming come from the DNA, and the V and J calls and clone size come from that table. Present in this sample are about 300,000 clones, just under 90% of which were seen just once. The ten largest account for 1.5% to 2% of the sample.

In Seattle, one collaborating source enrolled patients while the infection was active and tracked those patients longitudinally over the course of disease. Collaborating institutions collected whole blood in K2EDTA tubes following their own protocols. For TCRbeta analysis, collaborators shipped samples in one of three forms: frozen whole blood, isolated PBMCs, or DNA extracted from either of those sample types. The data belong to a study of blood T cell repertoires in COVID-19 (dated by TCRdb to about 2020). A note on the overall study: Collaborator samples came from the United States, Italy and Spain and covered acute and convalescent phases of COVID-19. The prospective study material was composed of cDNA or gDNA derived from T cells, B-cell-depleted T cells, or PBMCs. Deeply sampled blood TCRbeta repertoires from subjects exposed to, actively infected with, or recovered from COVID-19 were included in the dataset. The repertoires were released in a freely available public database meant as a resource for research on the immune response to SARS-CoV-2. The samples were drawn from the first 160 participants of the ongoing ImmuneRACE study and from 950 to 1,500 subjects provided by 6 global collaborators. The sample metadata nearly always contained a de-identified subject ID, COVID-19 status, age in years and sex. Where available, HLA class I and class II types were taken from metadata supplied by the sample provider and were not determined by assay-based typing.

The junction carries 20 bases between V and J, which are trimmed by 10 bases and 4 bases respectively. CDR1 and CDR2, looked up from the germline V gene, are MNHEY and SVGAGI. From cysteine to valine, the CDR3 is 14 amino acids long. Solely the CDR3 DNA is kept, with 42 bases framed from the first base. The paper's findings and limits, for the study overall: Clinical and demographic metadata were provided uncurated, with the amount varying by source and participant.

The source material was peripheral blood. This sequence originates from a woman between 25 and 40 years old with COVID-19, enrolled during active disease. The rearranged chain carries TRBV6-5 and TRBJ2-7; the D region possibly corresponds to TRBD2 (5 bases align). The nucleotide sequence reads TGTGCCACTTTCCGCCTCTCCAGGAGGTACGAGCAGTACGTC. The translation is CATFRLSRRYEQYV.